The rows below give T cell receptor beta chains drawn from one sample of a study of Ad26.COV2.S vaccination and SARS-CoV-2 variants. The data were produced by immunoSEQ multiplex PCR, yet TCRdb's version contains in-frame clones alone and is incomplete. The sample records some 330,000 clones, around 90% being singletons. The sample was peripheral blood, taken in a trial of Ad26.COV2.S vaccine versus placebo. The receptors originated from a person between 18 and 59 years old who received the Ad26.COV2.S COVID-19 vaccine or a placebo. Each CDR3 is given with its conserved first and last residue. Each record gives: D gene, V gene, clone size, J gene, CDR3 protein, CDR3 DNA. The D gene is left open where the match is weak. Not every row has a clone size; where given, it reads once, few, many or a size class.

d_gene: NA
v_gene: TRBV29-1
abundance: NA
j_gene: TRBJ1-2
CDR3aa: CSVERVGAGGYTF
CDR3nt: TGCAGCGTTGAGCGTGTTGGGGCTGGGGGCTACACCTTC

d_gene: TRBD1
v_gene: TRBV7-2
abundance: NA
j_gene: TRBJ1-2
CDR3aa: CASSSEGAEDGYGYTF
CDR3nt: TGTGCCAGCAGCAGTGAGGGGGCGGAGGATGGCTATGGCTACACCTTC

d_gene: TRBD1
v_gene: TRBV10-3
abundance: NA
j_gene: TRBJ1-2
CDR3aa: CAISESTGGNGYTF
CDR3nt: TGTGCCATCAGTGAGTCAACAGGGGGAAATGGCTACACCTTC

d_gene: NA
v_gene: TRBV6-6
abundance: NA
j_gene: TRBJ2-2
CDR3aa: CASSRHGQSTGELFF
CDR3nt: TGTGCCAGCAGTCGTCACGGACAGTCAACCGGGGAGCTGTTTTTT

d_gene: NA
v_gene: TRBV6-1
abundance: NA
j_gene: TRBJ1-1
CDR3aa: CASSVFSRALNTEAFF
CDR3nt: TGTGCCAGCAGTGTCTTCAGCAGGGCTTTGAACACTGAAGCTTTCTTT

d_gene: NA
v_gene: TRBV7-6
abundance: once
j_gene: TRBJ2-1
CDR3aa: CASSLVVAGTYNEQFF
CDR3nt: TGTGCCAGCAGCTTAGTGGTAGCCGGAACGTACAATGAGCAGTTCTTC

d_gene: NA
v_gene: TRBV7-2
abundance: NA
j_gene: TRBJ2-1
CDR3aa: CASSLISGESYNEQFF
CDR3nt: TGTGCCAGCAGCTTAATCTCGGGGGAGTCCTACAATGAGCAGTTCTTC

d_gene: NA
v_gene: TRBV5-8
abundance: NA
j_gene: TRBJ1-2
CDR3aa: CASNPGHGYGYTF
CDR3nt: TGTGCCAGCAACCCTGGTCACGGGTATGGCTACACCTTC

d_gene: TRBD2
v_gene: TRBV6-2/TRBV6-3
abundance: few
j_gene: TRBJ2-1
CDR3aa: CASSYQSSGGLLSYNEQFF
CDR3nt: TGTGCCAGCAGTTACCAATCCAGCGGGGGCCTCCTCTCCTACAATGAGCAGTTCTTC

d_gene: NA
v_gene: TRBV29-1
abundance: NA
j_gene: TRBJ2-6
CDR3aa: CSVASGANVLTF
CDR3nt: TGCAGCGTTGCCTCTGGGGCCAACGTCCTGACTTTC

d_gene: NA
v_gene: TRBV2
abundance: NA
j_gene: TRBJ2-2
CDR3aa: CASKIKGVLDGELFF
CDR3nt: TGTGCCAGTAAGATTAAAGGGGTCCTTGACGGGGAGCTGTTTTTT

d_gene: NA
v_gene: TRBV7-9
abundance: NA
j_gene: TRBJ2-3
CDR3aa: CASSLDRDTQYF
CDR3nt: TGTGCCAGCAGCTTAGACAGAGATACGCAGTATTTT

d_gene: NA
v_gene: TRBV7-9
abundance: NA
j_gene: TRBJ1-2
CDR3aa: CASSLSNSNYGYTF
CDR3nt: TGTGCCAGCAGCCTTAGCAACAGTAACTATGGCTACACCTTC

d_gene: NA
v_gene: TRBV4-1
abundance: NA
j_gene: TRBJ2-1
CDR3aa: CASSQEFSSSYNEQFF
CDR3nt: TGCGCCAGCAGCCAAGAGTTCTCCAGCTCCTACAATGAGCAGTTCTTC

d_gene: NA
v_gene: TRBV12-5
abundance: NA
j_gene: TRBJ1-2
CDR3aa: CASGLGGQGYGYTF
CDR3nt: TGTGCTAGTGGTTTGGGGGGGCAAGGCTATGGCTACACCTTC

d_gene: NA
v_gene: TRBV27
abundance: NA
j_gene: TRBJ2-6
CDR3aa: CASSFRRDELLTF
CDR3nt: TGTGCCAGCAGTTTTAGGAGGGACGAATTGCTGACTTTC

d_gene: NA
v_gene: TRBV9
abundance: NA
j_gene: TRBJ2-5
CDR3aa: CASSARTGQETQYF
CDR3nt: TGTGCCAGCAGCGCCAGGACTGGACAAGAGACCCAGTACTTC

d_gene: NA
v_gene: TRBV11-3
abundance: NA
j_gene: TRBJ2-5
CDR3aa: CASSLVGIGPQYF
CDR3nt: TGTGCCAGCAGCTTAGTGGGTATAGGGCCCCAGTACTTC

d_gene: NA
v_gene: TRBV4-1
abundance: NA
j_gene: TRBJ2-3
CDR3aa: CASSQKGMLEPRRTGTDTQYF
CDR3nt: TGCGCCAGCAGCCAAAAAGGCATGTTGGAACCCCGGAGAACCGGCACAGATACGCAGTATTTT

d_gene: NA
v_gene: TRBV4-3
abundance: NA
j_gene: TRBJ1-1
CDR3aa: CASSQDTRVRVGRTEAFF
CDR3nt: TGCGCCAGCAGCCAAGATACCAGGGTGAGGGTAGGACGCACTGAAGCTTTCTTT

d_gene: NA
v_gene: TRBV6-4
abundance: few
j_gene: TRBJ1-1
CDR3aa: CASSDSTASEAFF
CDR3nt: TGTGCCAGCAGTGACTCGACAGCGTCTGAAGCTTTCTTT

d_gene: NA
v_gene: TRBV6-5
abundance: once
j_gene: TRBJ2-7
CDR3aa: CASSYSSQGFYEQYF
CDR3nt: TGTGCCAGCAGTTACTCTTCCCAGGGGTTCTACGAGCAGTACTTC

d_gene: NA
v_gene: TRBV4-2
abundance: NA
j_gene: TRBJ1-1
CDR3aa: CASSQSAAEAFF
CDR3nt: TGTGCCAGCAGCCAATCGGCAGCTGAAGCTTTCTTT

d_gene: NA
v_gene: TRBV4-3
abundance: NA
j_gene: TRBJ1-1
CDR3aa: CASSQAGVMNTEAFF
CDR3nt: TGCGCCAGCAGCCAAGCAGGGGTTATGAACACTGAAGCTTTCTTT

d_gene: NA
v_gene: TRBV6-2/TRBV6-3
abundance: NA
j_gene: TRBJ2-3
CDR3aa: CASSPTGSSTDTQYF
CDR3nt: TGTGCCAGCAGCCCAACAGGTTCATCCACAGATACGCAGTATTTT

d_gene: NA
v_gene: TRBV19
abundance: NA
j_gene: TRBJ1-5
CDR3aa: CASSIDPPWTDYSNQPQHF
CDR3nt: TGTGCCAGTAGTATAGACCCGCCTTGGACAGATTATAGCAATCAGCCCCAGCATTTT

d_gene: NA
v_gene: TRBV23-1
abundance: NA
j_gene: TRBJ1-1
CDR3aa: CASPQPTPVYAGDTEAFF
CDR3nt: TGCGCCAGCCCACAGCCGACCCCTGTTTACGCGGGTGACACTGAAGCTTTCTTT

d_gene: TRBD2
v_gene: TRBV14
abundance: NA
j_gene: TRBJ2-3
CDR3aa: CASSQRPPGLGSDTQYF
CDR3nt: TGTGCCAGCAGCCAAAGACCGCCGGGACTAGGATCAGATACGCAGTATTTT

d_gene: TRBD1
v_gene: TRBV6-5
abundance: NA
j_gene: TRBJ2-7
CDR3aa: CASSLGQGSYEQYF
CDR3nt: TGTGCCAGCAGTCTAGGACAGGGGTCCTACGAGCAGTACTTC

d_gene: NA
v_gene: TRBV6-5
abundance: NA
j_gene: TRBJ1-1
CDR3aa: CASSLQGNTEAFF
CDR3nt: TGTGCCAGCAGCCTACAGGGGAACACTGAAGCTTTCTTT

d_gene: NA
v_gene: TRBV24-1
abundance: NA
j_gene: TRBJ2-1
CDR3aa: CATSDTYNEQFF
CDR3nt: TGTGCCACCAGTGATACCTACAATGAGCAGTTCTTC

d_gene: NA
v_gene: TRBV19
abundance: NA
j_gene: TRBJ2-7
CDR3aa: CASNIRGMEDEQYF
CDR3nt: TGTGCCAGTAATATACGGGGCATGGAGGACGAGCAGTACTTC

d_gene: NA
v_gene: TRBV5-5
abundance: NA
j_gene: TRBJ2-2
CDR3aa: CASSFGFTGELFF
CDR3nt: TGTGCCAGCAGCTTTGGGTTCACCGGGGAGCTGTTTTTT

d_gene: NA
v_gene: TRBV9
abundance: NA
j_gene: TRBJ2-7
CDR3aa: CASGLSWGSYEQYF
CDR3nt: TGTGCCAGCGGCCTCAGCTGGGGCTCCTACGAGCAGTACTTC

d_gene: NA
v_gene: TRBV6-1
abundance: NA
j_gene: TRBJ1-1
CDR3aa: CASSDGWLHTEAFF
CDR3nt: TGTGCCAGCAGTGACGGATGGCTACACACTGAAGCTTTCTTT

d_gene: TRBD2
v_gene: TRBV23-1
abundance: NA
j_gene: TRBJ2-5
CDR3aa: CASSHLGLAGARETQYF
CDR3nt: TGCGCCAGCAGTCACCTGGGACTAGCGGGAGCTCGGGAGACCCAGTACTTC

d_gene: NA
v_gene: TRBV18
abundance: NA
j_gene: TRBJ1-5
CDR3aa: CASSPDLGNQPQHF
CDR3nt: TGTGCCAGCTCACCCGACTTGGGCAATCAGCCCCAGCATTTT

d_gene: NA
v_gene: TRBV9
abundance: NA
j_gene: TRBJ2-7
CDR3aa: CASSVGAAYEQYF
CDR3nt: TGTGCCAGCAGCGTAGGCGCAGCCTACGAGCAGTACTTC